These T cell receptor beta chains were read from a single sample in a study of T cell repertoires in cytomegalovirus infection. Their recognized antigens are unknown. MiXCR, applied by TCRdb to the reads, yields one record per CDR3 protein. The table includes 800,000 to 950,000 distinct CDR3 sequences, 30% to 35% detected once. The input for sequencing was cultured CD8+ T cells from PBMCs, taken from culture after CMV antigen stimulation. The receptors derive from a human donor in good health (CMV status not recorded). Some clones in this sample may be carry-over from other donors' samples. The CDR3 runs from the conserved cysteine through the conserved F or W. The D gene is left open where the match is weak. The size field is filled for only some rows; it gives once, few, many or a size class.

j_gene: TRBJ1-4; abundance: .; d_gene: .; v_gene: TRBV6-2/TRBV6-3; CDR3nt: TGTGCCAGTTCGAGTGGCTATGAAAAACTGTTTTTT; CDR3aa: CASSSGYEKLFF
j_gene: TRBJ1-1; abundance: few; d_gene: .; v_gene: TRBV6-1; CDR3nt: TGTGCCAGCAGTTATATAGGGGGGAACACTGAAGCTTTCTTT; CDR3aa: CASSYIGGNTEAFF
j_gene: TRBJ2-6; abundance: once; d_gene: .; v_gene: TRBV12-5; CDR3nt: TGTGCTAGTGGTTTGGTAGAAGAGAATTCGGGACTTATCAAGTCTGGGGCCAACGTCCTGACTTTC; CDR3aa: CASGLVEENSGLIKSGANVLTF
j_gene: TRBJ2-3; abundance: .; d_gene: TRBD1; v_gene: TRBV6-4; CDR3nt: TGTGCCAGCAGTGGTTGGACAGGGGAAACGCAGTATTTT; CDR3aa: CASSGWTGETQYF
j_gene: TRBJ2-1; abundance: .; d_gene: .; v_gene: TRBV9; CDR3nt: TGTGCCAGCAGCGCAACCTTCCAGGACCACCCAAACGGTGAGCAGTTCTTC; CDR3aa: CASSATFQDHPNGEQFF
j_gene: TRBJ2-1; abundance: .; d_gene: TRBD1; v_gene: TRBV5-1; CDR3nt: TGCGCCAGCAGCTCCAGCGTTGGACAGGGTTACAATGAGCAGTTCTTC; CDR3aa: CASSSSVGQGYNEQFF
j_gene: TRBJ2-3; abundance: many; d_gene: TRBD2; v_gene: TRBV6-1; CDR3nt: TGTGCCAGCAGTGAACCGGTTATAGCGGGGGCCTACACAGATACGCAGTATTTT; CDR3aa: CASSEPVIAGAYTDTQYF
j_gene: TRBJ1-5; abundance: few; d_gene: .; v_gene: TRBV12-3/TRBV12-4; CDR3nt: TGTGCCAGCAGTTTAGCGGTAGTAAGTCAGCCCCAGCATTTT; CDR3aa: CASSLAVVSQPQHF
j_gene: TRBJ2-1; abundance: .; d_gene: .; v_gene: TRBV7-4; CDR3nt: TGTGCCAGCAGCATGAACCCTCAGGTGACCTCCCACAATGAGCAGTTCTTC; CDR3aa: CASSMNPQVTSHNEQFF
j_gene: TRBJ1-1; abundance: .; d_gene: .; v_gene: TRBV6-5; CDR3nt: TGTGTCAGCAGTTACTCAATAGTACTTCGGGGAGAGAACACTGAAGCTTTCTTT; CDR3aa: CVSSYSIVLRGENTEAFF
j_gene: TRBJ2-7; abundance: few; d_gene: .; v_gene: TRBV15; CDR3nt: TGTGCCACCAGCTCCCGGGACGGCGCCTACGAGCAGTACTTC; CDR3aa: CATSSRDGAYEQYF
j_gene: TRBJ2-5; abundance: .; d_gene: TRBD2; v_gene: TRBV13; CDR3nt: TGTGCCAGCAGCTCTAGACTAGCGGGGGGACCGACGGAAGAGACCCAGTACTTC; CDR3aa: CASSSRLAGGPTEETQYF
j_gene: TRBJ2-7; abundance: .; d_gene: TRBD2; v_gene: TRBV20-1; CDR3nt: TGCAGTGCTCTACTGACTAGCGGCTACGAGCAGTACTTC; CDR3aa: CSALLTSGYEQYF
j_gene: TRBJ2-2; abundance: .; d_gene: .; v_gene: TRBV4-2; CDR3nt: TGTGCCAGCAGCCAAGTTGAGGCGAGCACCGGGGAGCTGGTTTTT; CDR3aa: CASSQVEASTGELVF
j_gene: TRBJ2-3; abundance: many; d_gene: .; v_gene: TRBV7-9; CDR3nt: TGTGCCAGCAGCTTCGGGACAACAGATACGCAGTATTTT; CDR3aa: CASSFGTTDTQYF
j_gene: TRBJ2-2; abundance: .; d_gene: .; v_gene: TRBV14; CDR3nt: TGTGCCAGCAGCCTGGACCTTAACACCGGGGAGCTGTTTTTT; CDR3aa: CASSLDLNTGELFF
j_gene: TRBJ2-3; abundance: once; d_gene: .; v_gene: TRBV28; CDR3nt: TGTGCCAGCAGCCTAGAGGGGGGGGGCCGGACAGATACGCAGTATTTT; CDR3aa: CASSLEGGGRTDTQYF
j_gene: TRBJ1-2; abundance: many; d_gene: .; v_gene: TRBV27; CDR3nt: TGTGCCAGCAGTTTAGGTCAGTCCTATGGCTACACCTTC; CDR3aa: CASSLGQSYGYTF
j_gene: TRBJ1-2; abundance: few; d_gene: .; v_gene: TRBV2; CDR3nt: TGTGCCAGTAGTGCCTGGACTAACTATGGCTACACCTTC; CDR3aa: CASSAWTNYGYTF
j_gene: TRBJ2-5; abundance: .; d_gene: TRBD1; v_gene: TRBV18; CDR3nt: TGTGCCAGCTCACCACCCCGGACAGGGGAGACCCAGTACTTC; CDR3aa: CASSPPRTGETQYF
j_gene: TRBJ2-7; abundance: once; d_gene: .; v_gene: TRBV6-6; CDR3nt: TGTGCCAGCAGTTACGGTCTTGGGGCCGGCTACGAGCAGTACTTC; CDR3aa: CASSYGLGAGYEQYF
j_gene: TRBJ1-1; abundance: .; d_gene: TRBD1; v_gene: TRBV7-6; CDR3nt: TGTGCCAGCAGCCGAAGCCAGGGGGCGAACACTGAAGCTTTCTTT; CDR3aa: CASSRSQGANTEAFF
j_gene: TRBJ2-7; abundance: .; d_gene: .; v_gene: TRBV2; CDR3nt: TGTGCCAGCAGTGAATCGGTAGTCTACTACGAGCAGTACTTC; CDR3aa: CASSESVVYYEQYF
j_gene: TRBJ1-1; abundance: .; d_gene: TRBD1; v_gene: TRBV6-2/TRBV6-3; CDR3nt: TGTGCCAGCAGTTACAGGATGACAGGGAGAATGGGAAATGAAGCTTTCTTT; CDR3aa: CASSYRMTGRMGNEAFF
j_gene: TRBJ1-5; abundance: .; d_gene: .; v_gene: TRBV2; CDR3nt: TGTGCCACCCAGAGGGCAGGGGCCGAACAGCCCCAGCATTTT; CDR3aa: CATQRAGAEQPQHF
j_gene: TRBJ1-6; abundance: .; d_gene: .; v_gene: TRBV25-1; CDR3nt: TGTGCCAGCAGTGAAGCAGATAATTCACCCCTCCACTTT; CDR3aa: CASSEADNSPLHF
j_gene: TRBJ1-5; abundance: few; d_gene: .; v_gene: TRBV4-3; CDR3nt: TGCGCCAGCAGCCCCGTAATGAGTAGCAATCAGCCCCAGCATTTT; CDR3aa: CASSPVMSSNQPQHF
j_gene: TRBJ2-7; abundance: .; d_gene: .; v_gene: TRBV6-6; CDR3nt: TGTGCCAGCAGTTTGGCCGAGGAGCAGTACTTC; CDR3aa: CASSLAEEQYF
j_gene: TRBJ1-1; abundance: .; d_gene: .; v_gene: TRBV27; CDR3nt: TGTGCCAGCAGTTTATCGATGGATGGGAACACTGAAGCTGTCTTT; CDR3aa: CASSLSMDGNTEAVF
j_gene: TRBJ1-5; abundance: .; d_gene: .; v_gene: TRBV27; CDR3nt: TGTGCCAGCAGTTTATCGAGGGGGACTCAGCCCCAGCATTTT; CDR3aa: CASSLSRGTQPQHF
j_gene: TRBJ2-1; abundance: .; d_gene: TRBD2; v_gene: TRBV27; CDR3nt: TGTGCCAGCAGTTTTATTAGCGGGGGGAGGTACAATGAGCAGTTCTTC; CDR3aa: CASSFISGGRYNEQFF
j_gene: TRBJ2-1; abundance: .; d_gene: .; v_gene: TRBV18; CDR3nt: TGTGCCAGCTCCCTGGGACCACTGGAGCAGTTCTTC; CDR3aa: CASSLGPLEQFF
j_gene: TRBJ2-7; abundance: .; d_gene: .; v_gene: TRBV20-1; CDR3nt: TGCAGTGCTACCGGGGCGGCTATAGAAGGAGAGCAGTACTTC; CDR3aa: CSATGAAIEGEQYF
j_gene: TRBJ1-1; abundance: .; d_gene: .; v_gene: TRBV7-3; CDR3nt: TGTGCCAGCAGCCGGCCCGGGGACACTGAAGCTTTCTTT; CDR3aa: CASSRPGDTEAFF
j_gene: TRBJ2-5; abundance: .; d_gene: .; v_gene: TRBV6-2/TRBV6-3; CDR3nt: TGTGCCAGCAACAACGGACAACTGAAAGAGACCCAGTACTTC; CDR3aa: CASNNGQLKETQYF